The clone carrying this TCR beta chain was seen a handful of times. Its antigen is unidentified. Template material for amplifying TCR beta CDR3 regions consisted of RNA transcripts. The TCR CDR3 was amplified in a first-round RT-PCR using the HTBI primer set. TCRdb independently ran MiXCR on the multiplex PCR reads; one entry per CDR3 protein. The sample lists about 460,000 distinct CDR3 sequences, approximately 23% occurring once. The source of the sample is a study of T cells in Graves' hyperthyroidism and ophthalmopathy. The CDR3 length is 14 residues. The V gene lost 3 bases and the J gene lost 1 base, with 9 bases spanning the gap. Germline CDR1 and CDR2: MGHDK and SYGVNS. General study findings and limits: Blood samples included most of the expanded thyroid clonotypes exceeding 0.001.

J is TRBJ1-2 and V is TRBV25-1, with D hard to call. The specimen was blood. The clonotype comes from a woman aged 70-85 years with Graves' ophthalmopathy. CDR3 amino acids: CASSEDGRNYGYTF. DNA for the CDR3: TGTGCCAGCAGTGAGGACGGACGTAACTATGGCTACACCTTC.